Listed here are 19 T cell receptor beta chains from one sample, sequenced in a study of blood T cell repertoires in COVID-19. The protocol was immunoSEQ multiplex PCR, while the TCRdb copy is restricted to in-frame clones and leaves out a portion. Among nearly 400,000 clones listed, roughly 91% were seen once. Sequencing input: PBMCs or T cells enriched from blood (not recorded which). These receptors all come from a woman aged 25 to 45 who had recovered from COVID-19.

Only a few counts were recorded for this clone. The rearrangement joins TRBV30 to TRBJ1-6; D gene uncertain. Germline V gene data show CDR1 as GTSNPN and CDR2 as SVGIG (reference sequence). The V end lost 3 bases, the J end lost 5 bases, and 11 bases lay between the germline ends. The CDR3 consists of 14 residues. The CDR3 DNA reads as TGTGCCTGGAGGGGCGACGGGGATAATTCACCCCTCCACTTT. Its translation is CAWRGDGDNSPLHF. Complete variable domain (other parts from reference TRBV30 and TRBJ1-6): SQTIHQWPATLVQPVGSPLSLECTVEGTSNPNLYWYRQAAGRGLQLLFYSVGIGQISSEVPQNLSASRPQDRQFILSSKKLLLSDSGFYLCAWRGDGDNSPLHFGNGTRLTVT.

The chain recombines TRBV3-1 (or the pseudogene TRBV3-2) with TRBJ2-1; a weak D match, TRBD2 (6 bases). CDR3 length: 12 residues. The V gene's germline CDR1 is LGHDT and CDR2 YNNKEL (reference sequence). Deletions cut 2 bases from V and 11 bases from J, with 10 bases between. The CDR3 DNA sequence: TGTGCCAGCAGCCAATTCGGGACTCAGCAGTTCTTC. Its translation is CASSQFGTQQFF.

The chain combines TRBV20-1 with TRBJ2-1, with TRBD2 identical over 10 bases. The CDR3 length is 16 residues. The germline V gene has CDR1 DFQATT and CDR2 SNEGSKA (reference sequence). V gave up 3 bases and J gave up 6 bases; unmatched junction bases: 11. CDR3: CSASPTSGKYGNEQFF. The CDR3 coding sequence is TGCAGTGCTAGTCCTACTAGCGGGAAATACGGCAATGAGCAGTTCTTC.

The chain uses TRBV18 and TRBJ2-7; 8 bases map to TRBD1. CDR3 length equals 14 residues. Losses at the gene ends were 3 bases for V and 3 bases for J; bases not matched to a gene: 4. Germline CDR1 and CDR2: KGHSH and LQKENI. In nucleotides, the CDR3 is TGTGCCAGCTCACCCGCAACAGGGGGCTACGAGCAGTACTTC. It codes for CASSPATGGYEQYF.

This chain connects TRBV4-3 to TRBJ2-7; TRBD1 matches 10 bases. Per germline, CDR1 LGHNA and CDR2 YSLEER. CDR3 length equals 15 residues. J lost 3 bases, V lost 5 bases, and 7 bases had no gene match. The CDR3 here is CASSSGTGAGYEQYF. The CDR3 nucleotides are TGCGCCAGCAGCAGCGGGACAGGGGCGGGCTACGAGCAGTACTTC.

The gene calls are TRBV5-8 and TRBJ2-7; a possible D gene is TRBD2 (5 bases). CDR3 length equals 15 residues. Trimming removed 0 bases at V and 5 bases at J, with 15 bases between. The V gene's germline CDR1 is SGHTS and CDR2 YDEGEE. The CDR3 spells CASSLARGRGNEQYF. The CDR3 DNA follows: TGTGCCAGCAGCTTGGCCCGGGGTCGGGGTAACGAGCAGTACTTC.

The V call is TRBV5-4, the J call TRBJ2-3; the match to TRBD2 covers 8 bases. This CDR3 has 16 amino acids. The trim removed 4 bases at V and 1 base at J, leaving 8 bases unmatched. Per the germline V gene, CDR1 is SGHNT and CDR2 is YYREEE (reference sequence). The chain's CDR3 is CASSPLGAGGTDTQYF. The CDR3 nucleotides are TGTGCCAGCAGCCCGTTAGGAGCGGGGGGCACAGATACGCAGTATTTT.

CDR3 region: CASSARDTLAKNIQYF. CDR3 nucleotides: TGTGCCAGCAGCGCGAGGGACACCCTAGCCAAAAACATTCAGTACTTC. This chain joins TRBV9 and TRBJ2-4, with a tentative D call TRBD1 (6 bases). V was pared by 3 bases and J by 0 bases, with 13 bases between. Germline CDR1 SGDLS, CDR2 YYNGEE. The length of the CDR3 is 16 residues. Full variable domain (rest looked up from reference TRBV9 and TRBJ2-4): DSGVTQTPKHLITATGQRVTLRCSPRSGDLSVYWYQQSLDQGLQFLIQYYNGEERAKGNILERFSAQQFPDLHSELNLSSLELGDSALYFCASSARDTLAKNIQYFGAGTRLSVL.

The chain carries TRBV3-1 (or the pseudogene TRBV3-2) and TRBJ2-1; the D is unclear. Trimming removed 1 base at V and 8 bases at J, with 6 bases between. This CDR3 has 12 amino acids. The germline V gene has CDR1 LGHDT and CDR2 YNNKEL (reference sequence). Here the CDR3 reads CASSQGRDEQFF. As DNA, the CDR3 is TGTGCCAGCAGCCAAGGTCGCGATGAGCAGTTCTTC.

The chain joins TRBV2 to TRBJ1-1; the D gene is possibly TRBD1 (5 bases). This CDR3 region has 12 residues. The ends were cut back, 5 bases at V and 6 bases at J, with 10 bases in the middle. Germline assignment: CDR1 SNHLY and CDR2 FYNNEI. Here the CDR3 reads CASSKQTAEAFF. CDR3 coding DNA: TGTGCCAGCAGTAAACAGACAGCTGAAGCTTTCTTT.

This clone was seen only a few times. The V call is TRBV5-1, the J call TRBJ2-1; possibly TRBD1 for D (5 bases). From germline, CDR1 is SGHRS and CDR2 YFSETQ. CDR3 length equals 15 residues. V gave up 4 bases and J gave up 1 base, with 12 bases separating them. The CDR3 sequence: CASSPQGGSYNEQFF. In DNA form, the CDR3 reads TGCGCCAGCAGCCCCCAGGGCGGATCCTACAATGAGCAGTTCTTC.

The V call is TRBV15, the J call TRBJ1-4, with 11 bases identical to TRBD1. The junction had 7 bases not matched to a gene; V was cut back by 0 bases and J by 10 bases. From germline, CDR1 is LNHNV and CDR2 YYDKDF (reference sequence). The CDR3 runs 16 residues. The CDR3 loop is CATSRDRGQGGGKLFF. The DNA for the CDR3 is TGTGCCACCAGCAGAGACAGGGGACAGGGGGGTGGAAAACTGTTTTTT.

The chain combines TRBV25-1 with TRBJ2-7, with 8 positions matching TRBD2. In germline, CDR1 is MGHDK, CDR2 SYGVNS. The trim removed 2 bases at V and 1 base at J, leaving 10 bases unmatched. The CDR3 has 17 residues. CDR3 residues: CASSEPAGGGSSYEQYF. The CDR3 bases are TGTGCCAGCAGTGAACCGGCGGGCGGGGGGTCGTCCTACGAGCAGTACTTC.

The gene calls are TRBV6-5 and TRBJ2-7, with 10 bases aligning to TRBD1. The CDR3 contains 16 residues. The germline CDR1 and CDR2 sequences are MNHEY and SVGAGI. The trim removed 1 base at V and 5 bases at J, leaving 8 bases unmatched. This chain's CDR3 is CASSYWEGQGLHEQYF. The CDR3, as DNA: TGTGCCAGCAGTTACTGGGAGGGACAGGGGCTCCACGAGCAGTACTTC.

The CDR3 DNA reads TGTGCCATCAGTGAGTCGACAGGGGGCTATCAGCCCCAGCATTTT. It specifies CAISESTGGYQPQHF. J is TRBJ1-5 and V is TRBV10-3, with 10 bases that match TRBD1. V lost 0 bases to trimming and J lost 5 bases; unmatched junction nucleotides: 1. CDR1 is ENHRY, CDR2 SYGVKD, per germline. CDR3 length: 15 residues.

V and J are TRBV11-2 and TRBJ2-1; 7 bases fit TRBD2. Germline V CDR1 and CDR2: SGHAT, FQNNGV. Trimming took 4 bases from V and 0 from J; bases not matched to a gene: 3. There are 15 residues in the CDR3. CDR3 sequence reads: CASSSLAVSYNEQFF. As DNA, the CDR3 is TGTGCCAGCAGCTCGCTAGCGGTCTCCTACAATGAGCAGTTCTTC. The whole variable domain, filled in from reference TRBV11-2 and TRBJ2-1, reads EAGVAQSPRYKIIEKRQSVAFWCNPISGHATLYWYQQILGQGPKLLIQFQNNGVVDDSQLPKDRFSAERLKGVDSTLKIQPAKLEDSAVYLCASSSLAVSYNEQFFGPGTRLTVL.

As to this clone: The same CDR3 arises from other DNA sequences in this sample as well. The gene calls are TRBV5-1 and TRBJ1-2; D is possibly TRBD1 (5 bases). Trimming shortened V by 5 bases and J by 2 bases, and 10 bases separated the two germline ends. Germline CDR1 is SGHRS and CDR2 is YFSETQ. The CDR3 runs 13 residues. The CDR3 sequence is CASSLQENYGYTF. The CDR3 region has the DNA TGCGCCAGCAGTCTACAGGAAAACTATGGCTACACCTTC.

The chain couples TRBV7-8 to TRBJ2-5, with a weak D call TRBD2 (6 bases). Germline V CDR1 and CDR2: SGHVS, FQNEAQ. The CDR3 is 14 amino acids. V gave up 2 bases and J gave up 5 bases, with 12 bases separating them. CDR3 sequence (DNA): TGTGCCAGCAGCTTACTCACGGGGGTGGAGACCCAGTACTTC. Amino acid sequence: CASSLLTGVETQYF.

The chain recombines TRBV6-5 with TRBJ2-2; D remains ambiguous. The germline gives CDR1 MNHEY, CDR2 SVGAGI. The CDR3 length is 14 residues. The V gene lost 0 bases and the J gene lost 6 bases, with 8 bases spanning the gap. The CDR3 here is CASSYSYFAGELFF. In nucleotides, the CDR3 is TGTGCCAGCAGTTACTCGTATTTCGCCGGGGAGCTGTTTTTT.